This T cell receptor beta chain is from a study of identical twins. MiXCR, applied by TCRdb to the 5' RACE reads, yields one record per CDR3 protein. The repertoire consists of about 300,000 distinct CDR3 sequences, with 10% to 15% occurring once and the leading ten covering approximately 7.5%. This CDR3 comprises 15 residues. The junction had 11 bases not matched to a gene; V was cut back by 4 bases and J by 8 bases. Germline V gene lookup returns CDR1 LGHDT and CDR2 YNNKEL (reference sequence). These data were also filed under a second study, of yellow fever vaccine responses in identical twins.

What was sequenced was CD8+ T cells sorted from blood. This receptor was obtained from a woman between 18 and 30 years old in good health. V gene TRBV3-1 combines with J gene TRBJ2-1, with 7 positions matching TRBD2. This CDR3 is CASSPASGLLDEQFF. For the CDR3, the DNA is TGTGCCAGCAGCCCAGCTAGCGGACTCTTGGATGAGCAGTTCTTC.